This passage covers 10 T cell receptor beta chains from one sample sequenced in a study of sequential checkpoint blockade in melanoma (dated by TCRdb to between 2018 and 2021). Reading the label with the study, this specimen's treatment or condition is: randomized to nivolumab then ipilimumab (arm A) or the reverse (arm B). The protocol used for the library was the immunoSEQ multiplex PCR assay. In TCRdb, the immuneACCESS table is reduced to in-frame sequences with V and J assigned. These tables do not hold every clone; where another copy was compared, an unresolved V gene accounts for under half, and the others remain unexplained. The sample yields about 17,000 clones; roughly three quarters were counted once. Approximately 10% of the sample is in the top ten clones. The material was CD8+ T cells sorted from blood (inferred from file names), obtained from a patient given nivolumab and ipilimumab in sequence. The origin of the receptors is a human donor with melanoma.

This chain connects TRBV25-1 to TRBJ2-5, with D maybe TRBD1 (6 bases). The CDR3 runs 14 residues. Germline-derived CDR1 and CDR2 are MGHDK and SYGVNS. V shed 1 base and J shed 5 bases, with 11 bases lying between them. CDR3 sequence (DNA): TGTGCCAGCAGTGAATTCGTCAGGGGCGAGACCCAGTACTTC. It specifies CASSEFVRGETQYF.

The CDR3 region has the DNA TGTGCCAGCAGTTTATACGCCAGGGGGAAGGATCAGCCCCAGCATTTT. Translating gives CASSLYARGKDQPQHF. This chain connects TRBV27 to TRBJ1-5, with TRBD1 matching 7 bases. This CDR3 is built from 16 residues. CDR1 and CDR2 from the germline V gene are MNHEY and SMNVEV (reference sequence). Unmatched junction bases numbered 8, after V lost 1 base and J lost 5 bases.

This clone was recorded only once. The chain couples TRBV5-1 to TRBJ2-5; D might be TRBD1 (5 bases). The CDR3 is 11 amino acids. CDR1 is SGHRS, CDR2 YFSETQ, per germline. Trimming took off 7 bases at V and 7 bases at J, with 11 bases between the two ends. CDR3 protein: CASVGEGTQYF. For the CDR3, the DNA is TGCGCCAGCGTAGGGGAAGGGACCCAGTACTTC.

This rearrangement joins TRBV6-5 to TRBJ2-1, with D possibly TRBD1 on 5 matching bases. The CDR3 is 14 amino acids. Germline CDR1 reads MNHEY; CDR2 reads SVGAGI. The ends were cut back, 0 bases at V and 3 bases at J, with 6 bases in the middle. CDR3 sequence (DNA): TGTGCCAGCAGTTACTCAGGGGTCTACAATGAGCAGTTCTTC. This codes for CASSYSGVYNEQFF.

The V gene is TRBV19, the J gene TRBJ2-1; 7 bases align to TRBD2. This CDR3 has 16 residues. J was trimmed by 4 bases and V by 4 bases; bases with no gene match: 10. Germline assignment: CDR1 LNHDA and CDR2 SQIVND (reference sequence). The CDR3 protein is CASSTRNSGFYNEQFF. The CDR3 DNA reads as TGTGCCAGTAGTACCCGAAATAGCGGGTTTTACAATGAGCAGTTCTTC. Based on the CDR3 plus reference TRBV19 and TRBJ2-1, the full variable domain is DGGITQSPKYLFRKEGQNVTLSCEQNLNHDAMYWYRQDPGQGLRLIYYSQIVNDFQKGDIAEGYSVSREKKESFPLTVTSAQKNPTAFYLCASSTRNSGFYNEQFFGPGTRLTVL.

The chain joins TRBV11-2 to TRBJ2-7; 11 bases align to TRBD1. CDR1 is SGHAT and CDR2 is FQNNGV in the germline V gene. There are 12 residues in the CDR3. V lost 8 bases, J lost 6 bases, and 3 bases stayed unmatched. In DNA form, the CDR3 reads TGTGCCAGCCGGGACAGGGGGTTCGAGCAGTACTTC. Translated: CASRDRGFEQYF.

J is TRBJ2-7 and V is TRBV7-2; D is unclear. In germline, CDR1 is SGHTA, CDR2 FQGNSA. The CDR3 length is 12 residues. Trimming left V 5 bases short and J 1 base short, with 6 bases between. DNA of the CDR3: TGTGCCAGCAGCGTTCCTTCCTACGAGCAGTACTTC. It specifies CASSVPSYEQYF. Full variable domain (missing parts from reference TRBV7-2 and TRBJ2-7): GAGVSQSPSNKVTEKGKDVELRCDPISGHTALYWYRQSLGQGLEFLIYFQGNSAPDKSGLPSDRFSAERTGGSVSTLTIQRTQQEDSAVYLCASSVPSYEQYFGPGTRLTVT.

V gene TRBV5-4 combines with J gene TRBJ1-2; D is unclear. The V end was cut by 2 bases, the J end by 6 bases, with 26 bases between. CDR1 is SGHNT and CDR2 is YYREEE in the germline V gene (reference sequence). The CDR3 has 18 residues. The CDR3 DNA sequence: TGTGCCAGCAGCTTAGTCTGGCTGGGAGTGGAGAGATTGGATGGCTACACCTTC. Residues: CASSLVWLGVERLDGYTF.

Note on this clone: One end of the junction is discordant with germline, which a read error may explain. The chain couples TRBV7-9 to TRBJ1-4; the D is unclear. Germline lookup yields CDR1 SEHNR and CDR2 FQNEAQ (reference sequence). The CDR3 has 14 amino acids. Here the CDR3 DNA reads TGCGCCAGCAGCCCCCTAGCCCGTGGGGAAAAACTGTTTTTT. Protein: CASSPLARGEKLFF.

The DNA of the CDR3 is TGCGCCACCAAACTAGGGAACACTGAAGCTTTCTTT. It yields the protein CATKLGNTEAFF. J is TRBJ1-1 and V is TRBV10-2; D call uncertain. CDR1 and CDR2 (germline): WSHSY, SAAADI. This CDR3 is built from 12 residues. V was cut by 10 bases and J by 1 base, with 10 bases left in between.